These 4 T cell receptor beta chains were all obtained from the same sample, sequenced in a study of shared clonotypes between healthy human individuals. Generated by immunoSEQ multiplex PCR, the TCRdb table keeps only in-frame clones and is missing some. The sample includes approximately 2.1 million clones, approximately 93% of them seen just once. The material sequenced was naive CD4+ T cells from PBMCs. Subset defined: CD45RA+ positively selected. Receptors were obtained from a young man in good health. Some clones in this sample may be carry-over from other donors' samples.

The rearrangement links TRBV28 to TRBJ1-4; 11 bases align to TRBD1. Germline values: CDR1 MDHEN, CDR2 SYDVKM. V dropped 6 bases and J dropped 7; count of bases not matched to a gene: 7. The CDR3 runs 15 residues. This CDR3 reads CASRHRDRGFEKLFF. Written as DNA, the CDR3 is TGTGCCAGCAGGCACCGGGACAGGGGGTTTGAAAAACTGTTTTTT.

This chain links TRBV5-4 with TRBJ2-1; D may be TRBD1 or TRBD2 (5 bases each). Trimming shortened V by 0 bases and J by 7 bases, and 14 bases separated the two germline ends. The CDR3 contains 15 residues. Germline lookup yields CDR1 SGHNT and CDR2 YYREEE (reference sequence). The CDR3 nucleotides are TGTGCCAGCAGCTTGGGGGGGACGAGCAGAAATGAGCAGTTCTTC. Protein: CASSLGGTSRNEQFF.

The V gene is TRBV5-4, the J gene TRBJ2-3; 14 bases align to TRBD2. The germline V gene has CDR1 SGHNT and CDR2 YYREEE (reference sequence). The CDR3 runs 18 residues. Unmatched junction bases numbered 6, after V lost 3 bases and J lost 0 bases. The CDR3 is CASSSGLAGGTSTDTQYF. CDR3 nucleotides: TGTGCCAGCAGCTCAGGACTAGCGGGAGGCACTAGCACAGATACGCAGTATTTT.

This clone was picked up one time. V usage is TRBV11-2 and J usage is TRBJ2-3; perhaps TRBD2 as D (6 bases). With 8 bases removed from V and 3 bases from J, the gap between germline ends came to 21 bases. CDR3 length: 16 residues. Germline assignment: CDR1 SGHAT and CDR2 FQNNGV. CDR3 protein: CASVKISDGLTDTQYF. CDR3 nucleotides: TGTGCCAGCGTTAAGATAAGTGACGGACTAACAGATACGCAGTATTTT.